This is a list of T cell receptor beta chains from one sample in a study of blood T cell repertoires in COVID-19. Generated by immunoSEQ multiplex PCR, the TCRdb table keeps only in-frame clones and is missing some. The repertoire includes some 50,000 clones, 90% of them detected once, and 6.2% sits in the top ten. Sequencing was done on a sample of peripheral blood. Receptor source: a man in his forties or fifties with acute or convalescent COVID-19. CDR3s include the opening cysteine and the closing phenylalanine or tryptophan. D genes are given only for firm matches.

cdr3_length: 13
j_call: TRBJ1-5
d_call: NA
v_call: TRBV9
cdr3_aa: CASSIGGNQPQHF
cdr3_nt: TGTGCCAGCAGCATAGGAGGGAATCAGCCCCAGCATTTT

cdr3_length: 16
j_call: TRBJ2-3
d_call: TRBD2
v_call: TRBV5-1
cdr3_aa: CASSAPTSGSRDTQYF
cdr3_nt: TGCGCCAGCAGCGCACCGACTAGCGGGAGTCGAGATACGCAGTATTTT

cdr3_length: 14
j_call: TRBJ1-1
d_call: NA
v_call: TRBV29-1
cdr3_aa: CSVVSGITDTEAFF
cdr3_nt: TGCAGCGTTGTTTCAGGTATTACTGACACTGAAGCTTTCTTT

cdr3_length: 14
j_call: TRBJ1-1
d_call: TRBD1
v_call: TRBV9
cdr3_aa: CASSAQGGNTEAFF
cdr3_nt: TGTGCCAGCAGCGCGCAGGGGGGGAACACTGAAGCTTTCTTT

cdr3_length: 12
j_call: TRBJ1-4
d_call: NA
v_call: TRBV25-1
cdr3_aa: CATEDRNEKLFF
cdr3_nt: TGTGCCACCGAGGATCGTAATGAAAAACTGTTTTTT

cdr3_length: 18
j_call: TRBJ2-2
d_call: NA
v_call: TRBV4-3
cdr3_aa: CASSQDLSGAANTGELFF
cdr3_nt: TGCGCCAGCAGCCAAGATCTTTCAGGGGCCGCAAACACCGGGGAGCTGTTTTTT

cdr3_length: 16
j_call: TRBJ1-6
d_call: NA
v_call: TRBV30
cdr3_aa: CAWRRTGSSYNSPLHF
cdr3_nt: TGTGCCTGGAGAAGAACAGGGAGCTCCTATAATTCACCCCTCCACTTT

cdr3_length: 15
j_call: TRBJ1-2
d_call: NA
v_call: TRBV4-3
cdr3_aa: CASSPNPDSYYGYTF
cdr3_nt: TGCGCCAGCAGCCCAAACCCGGACAGCTACTATGGCTACACCTTC

cdr3_length: 15
j_call: TRBJ1-1
d_call: NA
v_call: TRBV28
cdr3_aa: CASSVPQGMNTEAFF
cdr3_nt: TGTGCCAGCAGTGTCCCCCAGGGCATGAACACTGAAGCTTTCTTT

cdr3_length: 15
j_call: TRBJ2-1
d_call: TRBD1
v_call: TRBV11-2
cdr3_aa: CASSSGDREYNEQFF
cdr3_nt: TGTGCCAGCAGCTCGGGGGACAGGGAGTACAATGAGCAGTTCTTC

cdr3_length: 16
j_call: TRBJ2-1
d_call: TRBD2
v_call: TRBV24-1
cdr3_aa: CATSRAASGWTNEQFF
cdr3_nt: TGTGCCACCAGTCGCGCGGCTAGCGGGTGGACTAATGAGCAGTTCTTC